One sample yielded the 2 T cell receptor beta chains listed below, sequenced in a study of a mutant IDH1 vaccine in newly diagnosed glioma. Antigen specificity for these receptors is unknown. Sequenced by immunoSEQ multiplex PCR; TCRdb stores in-frame clones only, minus some. The sample yields 30,000 to 40,000 clones, about four fifths seen once. Time point: week 23, last vaccination. A 20-mer mutant IDH1 peptide at 300 ug was injected subcutaneously with topical imiquimod. The specimen comprised PBMCs, sampled from a glioma patient whose treatment included an IDH1 peptide vaccine. The receptors originated from a man in his forties or fifties with glioma.

This clone has only one observation. The rearrangement uses TRBV28 and TRBJ2-3; 8 positions agree with TRBD1. With 10 bases clipped from V and 4 bases from J, the junction kept 16 bases outside the gene matches. The CDR3 runs to 16 residues. Germline values: CDR1 MDHEN, CDR2 SYDVKM. CDR3: CATVQTWTGLPDTQYF. In nucleotides, the CDR3 is TGTGCCACCGTTCAAACCTGGACAGGGCTACCAGATACGCAGTATTTT.

The chain links TRBV4-2 to TRBJ1-2; D uncertain. CDR3 length: 18 amino acids. V was pared by 0 bases and J by 4 bases, with 21 bases between. CDR1 is LGHNA and CDR2 is YNFKEQ in the germline V gene. CDR3: CASSQDSRVGGFGYGYTF. The CDR3 DNA sequence: TGTGCCAGCAGCCAAGATTCTCGAGTAGGAGGTTTCGGCTATGGCTACACCTTC.